The entry that follows covers one TCR beta chain sequence. The antigen remains unidentified. This specimen belongs to a study of OX40 agonist ivuxolimab in advanced cancers. The CDR3 runs to 12 residues. V shed 3 bases and J shed 5 bases, with 5 bases lying between them. Per germline, CDR1 LGHNT and CDR2 FRNRAP. Produced via immunoSEQ multiplex PCR; TCRdb's table is partial and in-frame only. The sample lists 20,000 or so clones, 65% to 85% occurring once. Study results and caveats: Among the least clonally expanded were partial responders at 0.1-3.0 mg/kg. CD4+ and CD8+ blood T cells expanded clonally by week 6 at 0.1 to 3.0 mg/kg.

This TCR derives from an adult with an advanced solid tumor such as melanoma, head and neck, liver or kidney cancer. Here the sequenced sample was CD4+ or CD8+ T cells sorted from blood, taken in a trial of the OX40 agonist ivuxolimab. This chain links TRBV12-5 with TRBJ2-1, with D unclear. This chain's CDR3 is CASGFGNNEQFF. In nucleotides, the CDR3 is TGTGCTAGTGGTTTTGGGAACAATGAGCAGTTCTTC.